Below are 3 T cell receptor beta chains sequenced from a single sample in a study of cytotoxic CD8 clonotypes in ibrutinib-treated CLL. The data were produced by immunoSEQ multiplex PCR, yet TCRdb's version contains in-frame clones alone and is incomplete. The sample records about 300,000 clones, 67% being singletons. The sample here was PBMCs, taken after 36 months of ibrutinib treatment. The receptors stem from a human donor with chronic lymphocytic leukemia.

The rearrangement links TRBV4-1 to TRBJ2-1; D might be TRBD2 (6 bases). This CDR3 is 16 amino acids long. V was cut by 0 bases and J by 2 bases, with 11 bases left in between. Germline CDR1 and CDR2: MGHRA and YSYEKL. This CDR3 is CASSQEERATYNEQFF. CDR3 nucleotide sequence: TGCGCCAGCAGCCAAGAGGAGCGGGCAACCTACAATGAGCAGTTCTTC.

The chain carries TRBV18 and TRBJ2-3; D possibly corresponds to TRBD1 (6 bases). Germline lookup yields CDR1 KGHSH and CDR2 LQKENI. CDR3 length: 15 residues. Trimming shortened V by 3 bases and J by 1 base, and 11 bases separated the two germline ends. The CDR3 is CASSPRTARTDTQYF. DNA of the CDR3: TGTGCCAGCTCACCCAGGACAGCACGCACAGATACGCAGTATTTT.

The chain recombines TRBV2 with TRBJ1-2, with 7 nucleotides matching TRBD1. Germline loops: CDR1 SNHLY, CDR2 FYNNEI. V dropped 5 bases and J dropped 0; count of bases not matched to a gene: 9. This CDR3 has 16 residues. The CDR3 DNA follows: TGTGCCAGCAGTATGAATCGGGACAGTTCTAACTATGGCTACACCTTC. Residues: CASSMNRDSSNYGYTF.